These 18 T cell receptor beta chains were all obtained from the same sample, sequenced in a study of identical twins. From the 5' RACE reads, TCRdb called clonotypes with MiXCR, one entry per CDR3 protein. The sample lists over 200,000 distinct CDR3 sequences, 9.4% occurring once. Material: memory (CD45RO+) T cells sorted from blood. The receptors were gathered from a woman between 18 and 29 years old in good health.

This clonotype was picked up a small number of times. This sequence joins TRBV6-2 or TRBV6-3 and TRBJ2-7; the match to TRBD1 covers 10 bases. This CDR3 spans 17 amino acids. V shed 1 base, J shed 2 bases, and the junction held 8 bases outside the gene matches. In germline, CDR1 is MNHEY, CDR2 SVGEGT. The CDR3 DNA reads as TGTGCCAGCAGTTACTTTTCCGGGACAGGGGTGACCTACGAGCAGTACTTC. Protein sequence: CASSYFSGTGVTYEQYF.

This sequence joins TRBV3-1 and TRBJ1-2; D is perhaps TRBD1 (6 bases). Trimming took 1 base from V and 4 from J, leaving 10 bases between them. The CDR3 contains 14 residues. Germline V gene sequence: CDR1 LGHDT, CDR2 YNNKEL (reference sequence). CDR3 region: CASSQAGRGYGYTF. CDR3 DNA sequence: TGTGCCAGCAGCCAAGCTGGCAGGGGCTATGGCTACACCTTC.

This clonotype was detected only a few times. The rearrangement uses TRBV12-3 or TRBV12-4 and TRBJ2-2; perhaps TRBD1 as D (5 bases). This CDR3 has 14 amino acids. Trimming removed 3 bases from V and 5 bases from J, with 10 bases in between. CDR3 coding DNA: TGTGCCAGCAGTTTTACAGGTCAAACCGGGGAGCTGTTTTTT. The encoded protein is CASSFTGQTGELFF.

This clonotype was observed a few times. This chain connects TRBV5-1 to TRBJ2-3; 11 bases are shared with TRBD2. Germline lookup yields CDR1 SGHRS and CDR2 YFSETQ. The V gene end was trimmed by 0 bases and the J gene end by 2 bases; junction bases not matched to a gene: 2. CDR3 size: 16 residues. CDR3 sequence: CASSLGTSGYTDTQYF. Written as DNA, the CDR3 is TGCGCCAGCAGCTTGGGGACTAGCGGGTACACAGATACGCAGTATTTT.

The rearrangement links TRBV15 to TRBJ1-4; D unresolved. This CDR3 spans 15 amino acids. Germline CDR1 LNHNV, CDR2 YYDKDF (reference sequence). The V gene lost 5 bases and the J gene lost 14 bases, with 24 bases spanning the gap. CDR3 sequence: CATSQSRPDHGFLFF. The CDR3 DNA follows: TGTGCCACCAGCCAATCGAGGCCGGACCATGGATTCCTGTTTTTT. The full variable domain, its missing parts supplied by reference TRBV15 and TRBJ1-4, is DAMVIQNPRYQVTQFGKPVTLSCSQTLNHNVMYWYQQKSSQAPKLLFHYYDKDFNNEADTPDNFQSRRPNTSFCFLDIRSPGLGDTAMYLCATSQSRPDHGFLFFGSGTQLSVL.

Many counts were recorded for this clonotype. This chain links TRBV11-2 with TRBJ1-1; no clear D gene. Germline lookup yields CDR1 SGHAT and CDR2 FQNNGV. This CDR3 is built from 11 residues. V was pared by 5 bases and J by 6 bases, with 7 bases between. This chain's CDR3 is CASSPRPEAFF. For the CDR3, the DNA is TGTGCCAGCAGCCCCCGGCCTGAAGCTTTCTTT.

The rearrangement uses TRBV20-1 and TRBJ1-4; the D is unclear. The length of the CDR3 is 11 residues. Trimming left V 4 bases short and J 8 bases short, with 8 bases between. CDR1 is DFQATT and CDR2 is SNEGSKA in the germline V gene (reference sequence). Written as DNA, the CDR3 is TGCAGTGCTATAAGCGGGGAAAAACTGTTTTTT. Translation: CSAISGEKLFF.

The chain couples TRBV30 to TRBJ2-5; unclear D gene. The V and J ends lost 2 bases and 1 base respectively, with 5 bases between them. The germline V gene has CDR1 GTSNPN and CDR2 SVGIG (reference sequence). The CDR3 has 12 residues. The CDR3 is CAWSRVQETQYF. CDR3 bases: TGTGCCTGGAGTAGGGTCCAAGAGACCCAGTACTTC.

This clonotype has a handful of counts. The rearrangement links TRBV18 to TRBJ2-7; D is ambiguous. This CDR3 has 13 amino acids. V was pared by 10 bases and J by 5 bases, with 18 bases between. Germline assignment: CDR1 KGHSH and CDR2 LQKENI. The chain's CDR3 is CATTDGLWNEQYF. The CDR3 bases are TGTGCCACCACGGATGGCCTTTGGAACGAGCAGTACTTC.

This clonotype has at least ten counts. CDR3 nucleotides: TGTGCCAGCAGGTATCTAGCGGTAGCAGGGAATGAGCAGTTCTTC. Translating gives CASRYLAVAGNEQFF. This chain links TRBV12-3 or TRBV12-4 with TRBJ2-1; 7 positions match TRBD2. The junction had 12 bases not matched to a gene; V was cut back by 6 bases and J by 7 bases. This CDR3 contains 15 residues.

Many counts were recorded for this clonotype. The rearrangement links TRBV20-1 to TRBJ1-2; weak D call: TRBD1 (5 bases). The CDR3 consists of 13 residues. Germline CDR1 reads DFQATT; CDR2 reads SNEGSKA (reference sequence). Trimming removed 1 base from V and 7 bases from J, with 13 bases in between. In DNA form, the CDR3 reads TGCAGTGCTAGAGCCAGGGCTATTGGTGGCTACACCTTC. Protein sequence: CSARARAIGGYTF.

The CDR3 DNA reads TGTGCCACCAGCCCCCGCAGGGGATTTTCGAATGAGCAGTTCTTC. Protein: CATSPRRGFSNEQFF. The chain links TRBV15 to TRBJ2-1, with D perhaps TRBD1 (6 bases). Trimming left V 5 bases short and J 7 bases short, with 18 bases between. The germline V gene has CDR1 LNHNV and CDR2 YYDKDF (reference sequence). The CDR3 spans 15 residues.

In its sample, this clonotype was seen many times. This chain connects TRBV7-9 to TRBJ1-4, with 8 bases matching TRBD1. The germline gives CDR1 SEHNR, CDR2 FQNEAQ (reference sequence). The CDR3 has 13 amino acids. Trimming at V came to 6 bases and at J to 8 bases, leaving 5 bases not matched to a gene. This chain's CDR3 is CASRPGGQEKLFF. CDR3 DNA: TGTGCCAGCAGGCCAGGGGGCCAGGAAAAACTGTTTTTT.

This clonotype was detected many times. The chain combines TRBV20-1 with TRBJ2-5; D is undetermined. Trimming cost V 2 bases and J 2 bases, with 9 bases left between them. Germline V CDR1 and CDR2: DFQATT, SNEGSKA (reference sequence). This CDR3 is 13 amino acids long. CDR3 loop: CSARRTEQETQYF. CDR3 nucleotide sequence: TGCAGTGCTAGAAGGACGGAACAAGAGACCCAGTACTTC.

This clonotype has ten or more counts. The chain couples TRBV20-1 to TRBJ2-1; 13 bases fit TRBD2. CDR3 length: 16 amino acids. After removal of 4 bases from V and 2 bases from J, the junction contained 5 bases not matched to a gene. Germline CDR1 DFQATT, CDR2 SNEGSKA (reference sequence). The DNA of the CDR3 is TGCAGTGCTAACCCCGGGACTAGCGGGACCTACAATGAGCAGTTCTTC. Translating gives CSANPGTSGTYNEQFF.

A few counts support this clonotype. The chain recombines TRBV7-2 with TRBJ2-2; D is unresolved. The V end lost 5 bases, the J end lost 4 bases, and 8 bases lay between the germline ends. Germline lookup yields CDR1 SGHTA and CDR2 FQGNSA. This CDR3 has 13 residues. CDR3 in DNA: TGTGCCAGCAGCGTTCTGTCCACCGGGGAGCTGTTTTTT. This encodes CASSVLSTGELFF.

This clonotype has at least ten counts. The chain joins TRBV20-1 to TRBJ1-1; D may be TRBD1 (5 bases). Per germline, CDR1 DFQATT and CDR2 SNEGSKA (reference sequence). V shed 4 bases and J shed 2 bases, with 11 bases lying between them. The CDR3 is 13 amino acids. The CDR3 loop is CSAIRDFNTEAFF. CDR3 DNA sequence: TGCAGTGCTATTCGGGACTTTAACACTGAAGCTTTCTTT.

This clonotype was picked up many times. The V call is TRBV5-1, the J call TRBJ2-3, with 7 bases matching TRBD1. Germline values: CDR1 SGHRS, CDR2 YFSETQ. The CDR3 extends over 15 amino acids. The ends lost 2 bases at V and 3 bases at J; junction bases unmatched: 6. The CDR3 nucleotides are TGCGCCAGCAGCTTTACGGGACAGTCAACAGATACGCAGTATTTT. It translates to CASSFTGQSTDTQYF.